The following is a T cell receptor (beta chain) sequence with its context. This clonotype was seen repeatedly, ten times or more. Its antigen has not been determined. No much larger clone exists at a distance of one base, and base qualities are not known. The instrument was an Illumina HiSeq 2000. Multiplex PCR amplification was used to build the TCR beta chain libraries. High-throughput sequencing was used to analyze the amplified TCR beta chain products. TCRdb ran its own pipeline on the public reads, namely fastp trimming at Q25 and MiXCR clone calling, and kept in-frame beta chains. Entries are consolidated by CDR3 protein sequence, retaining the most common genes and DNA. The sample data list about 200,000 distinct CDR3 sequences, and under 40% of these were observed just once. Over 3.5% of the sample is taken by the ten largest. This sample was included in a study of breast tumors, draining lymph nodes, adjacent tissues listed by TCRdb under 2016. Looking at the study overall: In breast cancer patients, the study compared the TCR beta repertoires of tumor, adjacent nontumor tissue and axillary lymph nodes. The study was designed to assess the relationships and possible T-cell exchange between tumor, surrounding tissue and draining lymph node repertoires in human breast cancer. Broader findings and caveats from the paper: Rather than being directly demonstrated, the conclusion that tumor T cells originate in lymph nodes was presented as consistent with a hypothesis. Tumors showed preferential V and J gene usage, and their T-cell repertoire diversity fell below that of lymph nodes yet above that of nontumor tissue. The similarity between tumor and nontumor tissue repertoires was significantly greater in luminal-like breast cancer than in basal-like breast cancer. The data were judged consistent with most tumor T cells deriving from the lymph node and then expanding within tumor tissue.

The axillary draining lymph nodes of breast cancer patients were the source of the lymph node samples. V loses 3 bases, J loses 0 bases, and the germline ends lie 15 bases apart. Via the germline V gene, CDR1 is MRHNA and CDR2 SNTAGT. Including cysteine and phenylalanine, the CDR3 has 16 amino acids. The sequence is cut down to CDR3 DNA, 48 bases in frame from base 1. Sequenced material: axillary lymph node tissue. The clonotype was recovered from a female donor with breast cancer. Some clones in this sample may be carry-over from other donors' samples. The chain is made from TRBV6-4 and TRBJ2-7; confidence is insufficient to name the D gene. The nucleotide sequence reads TGTGCCAGCAGTGATCCGACTTCTCCCGCCTCCTACGAGCAGTACTTC. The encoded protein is CASSDPTSPASYEQYF.